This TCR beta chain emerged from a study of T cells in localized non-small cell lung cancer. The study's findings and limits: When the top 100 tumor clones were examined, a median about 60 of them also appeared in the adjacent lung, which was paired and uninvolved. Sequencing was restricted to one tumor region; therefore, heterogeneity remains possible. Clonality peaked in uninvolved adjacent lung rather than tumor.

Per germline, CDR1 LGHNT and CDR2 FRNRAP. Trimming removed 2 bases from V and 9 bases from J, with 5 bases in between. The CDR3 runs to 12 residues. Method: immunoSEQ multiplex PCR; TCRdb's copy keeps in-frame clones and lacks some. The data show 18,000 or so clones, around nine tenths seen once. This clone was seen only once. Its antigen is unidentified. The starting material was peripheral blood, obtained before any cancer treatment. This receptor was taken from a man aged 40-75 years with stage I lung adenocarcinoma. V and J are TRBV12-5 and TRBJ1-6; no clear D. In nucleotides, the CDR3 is TGTGCTAGTGGTTTGTCCAGTTCACCCCTCCACTTT. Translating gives CASGLSSSPLHF. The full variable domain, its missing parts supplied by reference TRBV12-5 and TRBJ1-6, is DARVTQTPRHKVTEMGQEVTMRCQPILGHNTVFWYRQTMMQGLELLAYFRNRAPLDDSGMPKDRFSAEMPDATLATLKIQPSEPRDSAVYFCASGLSSSPLHFGNGTRLTVT.